A selection of T cell receptor beta chains follows, all from one sample in a study of T cells in Graves' hyperthyroidism and ophthalmopathy. One entry per CDR3 protein, called by TCRdb with MiXCR from the multiplex PCR reads. The table shows hundreds of thousands of distinct CDR3 sequences, with around 45% occurring only once. Material for sequencing was peripheral blood or thyroid tissue (not recorded which). The receptors derive from a young woman with Graves' hyperthyroidism. Both conserved end residues are trimmed from each CDR3. The order of the fields is CDR3 length, D gene, V gene, J gene, CDR3 protein. A D gene is named only where the DNA matches it firmly.

14	-	TRBV20-1	TRBJ2-6	SAYESRVPGANVLT
11	-	TRBV7-3	TRBJ1-1	ASSSDSGTEAF
12	-	TRBV7-2	TRBJ2-2	ASSLSGNTGELF
15	TRBD2	TRBV7-9	TRBJ2-5	ASSPWPEGGQGETQY
10	-	TRBV9	TRBJ1-4	ASSREEKKLF
11	-	TRBV2	TRBJ2-5	ASSGEGFETQY
13	TRBD1	TRBV10-3	TRBJ1-1	AISDVDRVNTEAF
14	TRBD1	TRBV24-1	TRBJ1-5	ATSVSGQGDGQPQH
16	-	TRBV2	TRBJ2-6	ASSDPTDSSSGANVLT
12	-	TRBV12-3/TRBV12-4	TRBJ2-7	ASSLLLGSYEQY
10	-	TRBV20-1	TRBJ1-2	SAPTDPYGYT
12	-	TRBV2	TRBJ2-2	ASRGEVFTGELF
13	-	TRBV19	TRBJ1-1	ASSRTITENTEAF
13	-	TRBV7-9	TRBJ2-7	ASSLDGIGTYEQY
12	-	TRBV24-1	TRBJ1-2	ASSQATQATGYT
13	-	TRBV7-2	TRBJ1-2	ASSPDGGRLNGYT
12	-	TRBV6-5	TRBJ2-2	ASSYSDNTGELF
11	-	TRBV29-1	TRBJ1-5	SVADGGNQPQH
11	TRBD1	TRBV29-1	TRBJ2-2	SSRTGTVGELF
10	-	TRBV29-1	TRBJ1-1	SIWTVSPEAF
12	TRBD2	TRBV10-3	TRBJ2-7	ATGELADFYEQY
13	-	TRBV9	TRBJ2-7	ASSPGGTSSYEQY
13	-	TRBV29-1	TRBJ1-3	SVQMGIDSGNTIY
11	-	TRBV29-1	TRBJ1-1	SVSGTVNTEAF
12	-	TRBV2	TRBJ2-2	ASSWGGESGELF
12	TRBD1	TRBV10-3	TRBJ1-1	AISDPGGSTEAF
12	TRBD2	TRBV19	TRBJ2-7	ASSRLAGNHEQY
13	TRBD1	TRBV7-2	TRBJ1-2	ASSPWDRVNYGYT
13	TRBD2	TRBV20-1	-	SARGLAGADNEQF
10	-	TRBV2	TRBJ1-4	ASSPRGGKLF
13	TRBD1	TRBV25-1	TRBJ1-4	ASSPRTGTDEKLF
12	TRBD2	TRBV20-1	TRBJ2-7	SARQGLAPGEQY
12	TRBD2	TRBV20-1	TRBJ2-7	SASPLAGDHEQY
11	-	TRBV12-3/TRBV12-4	TRBJ2-5	ASSLLQEETQY
14	TRBD1	TRBV20-1	TRBJ1-3	SAKGQGAAWPNTIY
10	-	TRBV29-1	TRBJ2-7	SVDGRGPEQY
12	-	TRBV12-3/TRBV12-4	TRBJ1-5	ASSYDDSNQPQH
11	TRBD1	TRBV2	TRBJ1-2	ASSGQGRNGYT
17	TRBD2	TRBV20-1	TRBJ2-7	SARIVGLAEPTHTREQY
13	TRBD2	TRBV10-3	TRBJ2-2	ASSYGLAGTGELF
11	TRBD2	TRBV10-3	TRBJ2-7	AGGTSGSEEQY
13	TRBD1	TRBV20-1	TRBJ1-5	SARRGTGEGQPQH
12	-	TRBV19	TRBJ2-5	ASSIVGTGETQY
13	TRBD2	TRBV2	TRBJ2-7	ASSTGTSGRYEQY
12	-	TRBV6-6	TRBJ1-5	ASSDSLGNQPQH
10	TRBD1	TRBV29-1	TRBJ1-2	SGSTGRDGYT
11	-	TRBV25-1	TRBJ2-2	ARGPTGTGELF
12	-	TRBV5-4	TRBJ2-2	ASSGQDRAGELF
13	TRBD1	TRBV12-3/TRBV12-4	TRBJ2-5	ASSAGQGIGETQY
12	-	TRBV7-2	TRBJ2-7	SSSLGAEAYEQY
14	TRBD1	TRBV7-2	TRBJ2-7	ASSRPGTGQAYEQY
14	TRBD1	TRBV24-1	TRBJ2-1	ATSELPGQGSGEQF
12	-	TRBV2	TRBJ1-1	ASNPIPLRTEAF
12	TRBD2	TRBV9	TRBJ2-5	ASSVSGGKETQY
13	TRBD1	TRBV24-1	TRBJ1-2	ATSDRTGKNYGYT
14	-	TRBV2	TRBJ1-1	ASSYAYGGMNTEAF
13	TRBD1	TRBV24-1	TRBJ2-2	ATRPGTGNGGELF
10	-	TRBV20-1	TRBJ1-5	SAKRTHQPQH
12	-	TRBV7-3	TRBJ1-2	ASSLRDGNYGYT